This TCR beta chain was observed in a study of PD-L1 blockade in urothelial cancer. Assay: immunoSEQ multiplex PCR; the TCRdb copy retains only in-frame clones and omits some. The table includes tens of thousands of clones, roughly 80% detected once. The source material was PBMCs, sampled around atezolizumab (anti-PD-L1) treatment. The receptor was isolated from a man in his 70s with urothelial cancer.

CDR3 nucleotide sequence: TGCGCCAGCAGCTTGGGGGGCGGGGGAGATACGCAGTATTTT. Its translation is CASSLGGGGDTQYF. The rearrangement uses TRBV5-1 and TRBJ2-3, with 7 positions matching TRBD2. V lost 0 bases and J lost 5; bases outside the gene matches: 3. The CDR3 is 14 residues long. The germline V gene has CDR1 SGHRS and CDR2 YFSETQ.